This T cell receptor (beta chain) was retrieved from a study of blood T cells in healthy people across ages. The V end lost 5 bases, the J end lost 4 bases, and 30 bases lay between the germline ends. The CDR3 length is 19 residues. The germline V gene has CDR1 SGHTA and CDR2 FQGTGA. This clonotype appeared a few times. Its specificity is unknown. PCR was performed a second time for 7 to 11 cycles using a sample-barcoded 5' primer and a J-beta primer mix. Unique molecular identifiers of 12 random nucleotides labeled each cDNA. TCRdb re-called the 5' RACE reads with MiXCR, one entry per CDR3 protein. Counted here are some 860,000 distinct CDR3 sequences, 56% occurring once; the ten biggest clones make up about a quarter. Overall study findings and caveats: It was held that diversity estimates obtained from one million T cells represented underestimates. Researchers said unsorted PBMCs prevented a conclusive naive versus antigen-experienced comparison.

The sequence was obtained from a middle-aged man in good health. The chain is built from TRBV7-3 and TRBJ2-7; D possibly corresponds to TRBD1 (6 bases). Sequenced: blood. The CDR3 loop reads CASSRHVRSGVLNLYEQYF. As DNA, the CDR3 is TGTGCCAGCAGCCGCCACGTTCGGTCAGGGGTCCTAAATCTATACGAGCAGTACTTC. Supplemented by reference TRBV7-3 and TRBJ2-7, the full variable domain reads GAGVSQTPSNKVTEKGKYVELRCDPISGHTALYWYRQSLGQGPEFLIYFQGTGAADDSGLPNDRFFAVRPEGSVSTLKIQRTERGDSAVYLCASSRHVRSGVLNLYEQYFGPGTRLTVT.